The clone carrying this TCR beta chain was recorded at least ten times. The CDR3 totals 15 residues. Unmatched junction bases numbered 6, after V lost 4 bases and J lost 2 bases. Germline loops: CDR1 SNHLY, CDR2 FYNNEI. These data originate in a study of human T cells and chemical hapten exposure. TCRdb reprocessed the RACE reads with MiXCR, giving one entry per CDR3 protein. The sample comprises over 30,000 distinct CDR3 sequences, 8% to 10% of which are singletons, and roughly 27% rests with the top ten. Time point described: patch test 3, about 24 weeks after DPC sensitization. Documented treatment: therapeutic diphenylcyclopropenone sensitization with weekly scalp DPC. Total RNA extraction was carried out from unfractionated whole blood.

The sequencing used whole blood, collected in connection with sensitization to the hapten diphenylcyclopropenone (DPC). V and J are TRBV2 and TRBJ1-2; 8 bases fit TRBD1. The receptor was derived from a man between 45 and 60 years old with alopecia areata. Some clones in this sample may be carry-over from other donors' samples. In DNA, the CDR3 is TGTGCCAGCAGTGCTAGACAGGGGATCAACTATGGCTACACCTTC. Encoded protein: CASSARQGINYGYTF.